This entry lists 31 T cell receptor beta chains sequenced from one sample in a study of T cell responses to AZD1222 COVID-19 vaccine. TCRdb's table, derived via immunoSEQ multiplex PCR, lists solely in-frame clones and lacks some. The sample carries 80,000 or so clones, just over 90% recorded once. The sample here was peripheral blood, taken on day 0 of MenACWY control vaccination. The receptors derive from an adult in good health.

This clone was found a few times. The chain is built from TRBV28 and TRBJ1-1, with no clear D. Looked up from germline, CDR1 is MDHEN and CDR2 is SYDVKM. The V end was cut by 3 bases, the J end by 6 bases, with 8 bases between. The CDR3 spans 12 residues. CDR3 sequence (DNA): TGTGCCAGCAGTTTGGACGTCTCTGAAGCTTTCTTT. It codes for CASSLDVSEAFF.

This chain connects TRBV3-1 (or the pseudogene TRBV3-2) to TRBJ2-3, with D possibly matching TRBD2 (6 bases). Germline V gives CDR1 LGHDT, CDR2 YNNKEL (reference sequence). V gave up 6 bases and J gave up 5 bases, with 9 bases separating them. The CDR3 runs 12 residues. CDR3 sequence: CASRGGGDTQYF. The CDR3 nucleotides are TGTGCCAGCAGGGGAGGTGGAGATACGCAGTATTTT.

The chain couples TRBV23-1 to TRBJ1-2, with D possibly TRBD1 on 5 matching bases. Being an ORF, TRBV23-1 has a function that is uncertain. V was shortened by 2 bases and J by 6 bases, with 16 bases between the two germline ends. The CDR3 has 15 amino acids. For the CDR3, the DNA is TGCGCCAGCAGTCAACCAGGGTACACTAGGGATGGCTACACCTTC. It encodes CASSQPGYTRDGYTF.

J is TRBJ2-7 and V is TRBV29-1; possible D gene TRBD1, 7 bases. From germline, CDR1 is SQVTM and CDR2 ANQGSEA. The V end was cut by 6 bases, the J end by 2 bases, with 20 bases between. The CDR3 spans 15 residues. CDR3: CSVVLMGGQPYEQYF. For the CDR3, the DNA is TGCAGCGTCGTTCTGATGGGGGGACAGCCCTACGAGCAGTACTTC.

The chain employs TRBV7-2 and TRBJ2-2; perhaps TRBD2 as D (5 bases). CDR3 length equals 13 residues. CDR1 and CDR2 (germline): SGHTA, FQGNSA. Trimming removed 2 bases at V and 8 bases at J, with 9 bases between. CDR3 nucleotide sequence: TGTGCCAGCAGCTTAAAAGCGGTGGGGGAGCTGTTTTTT. It is translated as CASSLKAVGELFF.

The chain has TRBV29-1 and TRBJ1-2; perhaps TRBD1 as D (6 bases). The CDR3 loop spans 12 amino acids. V shed 6 bases and J shed 8 bases, with 16 bases lying between them. In germline, CDR1 is SQVTM, CDR2 ANQGSEA. The CDR3: CSVTFPGAGYTF. Here the CDR3 DNA reads TGCAGCGTCACATTTCCGGGGGCCGGCTACACCTTC.

The chain joins TRBV27 to TRBJ2-7, with 9 bases fitting TRBD2. With V trimmed by 3 bases and J by 2 bases, 2 bases remained unmatched. The CDR3 spans 14 residues. Germline-derived CDR1 and CDR2 are MNHEY and SMNVEV (reference sequence). The CDR3 reads CASSFIAGAYEQYF. The CDR3 coding sequence is TGTGCCAGCAGTTTTATAGCGGGAGCCTACGAGCAGTACTTC.

The chain uses TRBV4-3 and TRBJ2-3, with 7 bases aligning to TRBD2. Germline CDR1 LGHNA, CDR2 YSLEER. V shed 1 base and J 8 bases; nucleotides not matched to a gene: 6. The CDR3 is 14 residues long. The CDR3 region is CASSQARGRGTQYF. CDR3 nucleotide sequence: TGCGCCAGCAGCCAAGCCCGTGGGAGGGGTACGCAGTATTTT.

The chain joins TRBV28 to TRBJ1-1; D uncertain. CDR3 length equals 13 residues. The germline CDR1 and CDR2 sequences are MDHEN and SYDVKM. The V end was cut by 6 bases, the J end by 11 bases, with 19 bases between. The CDR3 bases are TGTGCCAGCAGACCGACTGGGAGCCTCCTGGCTTTCTTT. This encodes CASRPTGSLLAFF.

The chain carries TRBV23-1 and TRBJ1-2, with 9 bases matching TRBD1. TRBV23-1 is noted as an ORF with a role that remains uncertain. After removal of 7 bases from V and 7 bases from J, the junction contained 7 bases not matched to a gene. The CDR3 length is 13 residues. The CDR3 nucleotides read TGCGCCAGCACCCACAGGGGGCGATTTGGCTACACCTTC. This encodes CASTHRGRFGYTF.

This clone occurred once. The J gene is TRBJ2-1, the V gene TRBV29-1; 7 bases map to TRBD2. Germline V gene sequence: CDR1 SQVTM, CDR2 ANQGSEA. The length of the CDR3 is 16 residues. With 7 bases clipped from V and 3 bases from J, the junction kept 15 bases outside the gene matches. The CDR3 DNA sequence: TGCAGCGCCGCTCCCGGGCGGGAGTTGGGCTACAATGAGCAGTTCTTC. Amino acids: CSAAPGRELGYNEQFF.

The chain couples TRBV10-1 to TRBJ2-3; 7 bases are a match to TRBD2. The CDR3 sequence is 13 residues long. The V gene's germline CDR1 is WNHNN and CDR2 SYGVQD (reference sequence). The junction had 5 bases not matched to a gene; V was cut back by 6 bases and J by 5 bases. This CDR3 reads CASRGTGGDTQYF. The CDR3 DNA reads TGCGCCAGCAGAGGGACGGGGGGAGATACGCAGTATTTT.

The V gene is TRBV18, the J gene TRBJ1-1; possibly TRBD1 for D (5 bases). This CDR3 region has 16 residues. Trimming left V 1 base short and J 7 bases short, with 19 bases between. Germline-derived CDR1 and CDR2 are KGHSH and LQKENI. CDR3 sequence (DNA): TGTGCCAGCTCACCACTCGGGGCGGGGCCCCACTATGAAGCTTTCTTT. As protein: CASSPLGAGPHYEAFF.

The chain couples TRBV4-1 to TRBJ2-7; D possibly corresponds to TRBD1 (6 bases). This CDR3 region has 12 residues. Trimming cost V 3 bases and J 6 bases, with 9 bases left between them. Germline V gene sequence: CDR1 MGHRA, CDR2 YSYEKL. CDR3 sequence: CASSHATGEQYF. CDR3 nucleotide sequence: TGCGCCAGCAGCCACGCGACAGGCGAGCAGTACTTC.

This chain connects TRBV29-1 to TRBJ2-1; D gene uncertain. The CDR3 runs 16 residues. The V end lost 4 bases, the J end lost 0 bases, and 16 bases lay between the germline ends. Germline CDR1 reads SQVTM; CDR2 reads ANQGSEA. This CDR3 reads CSVALGGVASYNEQFF. The CDR3 nucleotides read TGCAGCGTTGCCCTAGGCGGCGTAGCCTCCTACAATGAGCAGTTCTTC.

V and J are TRBV15 and TRBJ1-3; D might be TRBD1 (6 bases). The length of the CDR3 is 15 residues. The V end lost 2 bases, the J end lost 1 base, and 9 bases lay between the germline ends. Looked up from germline, CDR1 is LNHNV and CDR2 is YYDKDF (reference sequence). This CDR3 reads CATSRTTGSGNTIYF. Here the CDR3 DNA reads TGTGCCACCAGCAGAACGACAGGTTCTGGAAACACCATATATTTT.

This sequence joins TRBV4-1 and TRBJ2-7; a weak D match, TRBD2 (6 bases). Germline assignment: CDR1 MGHRA and CDR2 YSYEKL. The CDR3 is 15 amino acids. V lost 1 base and J lost 6, with 16 bases in between. CDR3 sequence: CASSQVEGMRGEQYF. The CDR3 nucleotides read TGCGCCAGCAGCCAAGTGGAGGGCATGAGGGGCGAGCAGTACTTC.

The chain is built from TRBV4-2 and TRBJ1-4; TRBD1 might be the D (6 bases). Germline V CDR1 and CDR2: LGHNA, YNFKEQ. V was trimmed by 0 bases and J by 5 bases, leaving 10 bases between them. This CDR3 has 15 amino acids. The CDR3 spells CASSQEAQGNEKLFF. CDR3 in DNA: TGTGCCAGCAGCCAAGAGGCGCAGGGGAATGAAAAACTGTTTTTT.

The chain links TRBV18 to TRBJ1-5; no firm D call. This CDR3 contains 13 residues. The V gene's germline CDR1 is KGHSH and CDR2 LQKENI. Trimming stripped 3 bases from V and 7 bases from J, with 10 bases between. The CDR3, as DNA: TGTGCCAGCTCACCTGAGGGAAGCCAGCCCCAGCATTTT. Protein: CASSPEGSQPQHF.

CDR3 in amino acids: CAISQGLSGNTIYF. In DNA form, the CDR3 reads TGTGCCATCAGCCAGGGCCTCTCTGGAAACACCATATATTTT. The V and J genes are TRBV10-3 and TRBJ1-3; possible D gene TRBD1, 5 bases. Trimming stripped 6 bases from V and 0 bases from J, with 9 bases between. The V gene's germline CDR1 is ENHRY and CDR2 SYGVKD. This CDR3 is 14 amino acids long.

The gene calls are TRBV6-5 and TRBJ1-2; no reliable D call. CDR1 and CDR2 (germline): MNHEY, SVGAGI. V shed 11 bases and J shed 4 bases, with 17 bases lying between them. The CDR3 runs 13 residues. The CDR3 coding sequence is TGTGCCGTGACACCGGCGCTAGGCTATGGCTACACCTTC. Amino acids: CAVTPALGYGYTF.

The V gene is TRBV27, the J gene TRBJ2-7; D might be TRBD1 (5 bases). This CDR3 contains 15 residues. Trimming pared 2 bases from V and 5 bases from J, leaving 16 bases between. Germline-derived CDR1 and CDR2 are MNHEY and SMNVEV (reference sequence). The CDR3 sequence is CASSLSPTAQDEQYF. The DNA of the CDR3 is TGTGCCAGCAGTTTAAGTCCGACAGCCCAGGACGAGCAGTACTTC.

The rearrangement uses TRBV10-3 and TRBJ2-7, with 7 bases that match TRBD1. Trimming removed 6 bases from V and 1 base from J; junction bases left unmatched: 9. Germline V gives CDR1 ENHRY, CDR2 SYGVKD. This CDR3 contains 15 residues. This chain's CDR3 is CAISEGARRSYEQYF. The CDR3 DNA follows: TGTGCCATCAGCGAGGGGGCTAGACGGTCCTACGAGCAGTACTTC.

V and J are TRBV19 and TRBJ2-5; unclear D gene. The germline V and J ends were trimmed by 3 bases and 2 bases, with 13 bases remaining between them. Germline V gene lookup returns CDR1 LNHDA and CDR2 SQIVND (reference sequence). The CDR3 loop spans 15 amino acids. As DNA, the CDR3 is TGTGCCAGTAGTATCCGATGGGCGGTTCAAGAGACCCAGTACTTC. It is translated as CASSIRWAVQETQYF.

V is TRBV6-2 or TRBV6-3 and J is TRBJ1-2, with 7 nucleotides matching TRBD1. Germline CDR1 MNHEY, CDR2 SVGEGT. This CDR3 comprises 13 residues. V was clipped by 2 bases and J by 6 bases; unmatched bases: 3. Here the CDR3 reads CASSYRQGDGYTF. DNA for the CDR3: TGTGCCAGCAGTTACCGCCAGGGGGATGGCTACACCTTC.

The J gene is TRBJ2-1, the V gene TRBV19, with TRBD1 matching over 7 bases. The CDR3 has 16 residues. CDR1 and CDR2 from the germline V gene are LNHDA and SQIVND (reference sequence). V shed 4 bases, J shed 0 bases, and the junction held 6 bases outside the gene matches. CDR3 loop: CASSTDRVGSYNEQFF. CDR3 DNA sequence: TGTGCCAGTAGTACAGACAGGGTAGGCTCCTACAATGAGCAGTTCTTC.

J is TRBJ1-2 and V is TRBV5-1; 9 nucleotides match TRBD1. Germline lookup yields CDR1 SGHRS and CDR2 YFSETQ. The CDR3 totals 13 residues. V lost 4 bases to trimming and J lost 8 bases; unmatched junction nucleotides: 6. This chain's CDR3 is CASSPQGAEGYTF. The CDR3 DNA is TGCGCCAGCAGCCCACAGGGGGCGGAAGGCTACACCTTC.

The chain employs TRBV6-6 and TRBJ2-3, with 14 positions matching TRBD2. Trimming at V came to 6 bases and at J to 2 bases, leaving 4 bases not matched to a gene. This CDR3 region has 16 residues. From germline, CDR1 is MNHNY and CDR2 SVGAGI (reference sequence). CDR3 in amino acids: CASRTGLAGVTDTQYF. DNA for the CDR3: TGTGCCAGCAGGACGGGACTAGCGGGAGTCACAGATACGCAGTATTTT.

This sequence joins TRBV2 and TRBJ1-5; no clear D. Germline CDR1 SNHLY, CDR2 FYNNEI. The CDR3 is made up of 13 amino acids. V lost 3 bases, J lost 6 bases, and 9 bases lay in between. The CDR3 sequence is CASSEDLGQPQHF. The CDR3 DNA sequence: TGTGCCAGCAGTGAGGATTTGGGTCAGCCCCAGCATTTT. Full variable domain (outside the CDR3, taken from reference TRBV2 and TRBJ1-5): EPEVTQTPSHQVTQMGQEVILRCVPISNHLYFYWYRQILGQKVEFLVSFYNNEISEKSEIFDDQFSVERPDGSNFTLKIRSTKLEDSAMYFCASSEDLGQPQHFGDGTRLSIL.

In this sample, this clone turned up once. The rearrangement joins TRBV19 to TRBJ2-6; D gene ambiguous. The CDR3 spans 15 residues. Germline CDR1 reads LNHDA; CDR2 reads SQIVND (reference sequence). Trimming pared 5 bases from V and 0 bases from J, leaving 8 bases between. The CDR3 region has the DNA TGTGCCAGTAGTCTAGGCCTCTCTGGGGCCAACGTCCTGACTTTC. This gives the protein CASSLGLSGANVLTF.

The rearrangement links TRBV30 to TRBJ1-3; D unresolved. CDR3 length equals 15 residues. Trimming cost V 2 bases and J 4 bases, with 15 bases left between them. Germline loops: CDR1 GTSNPN, CDR2 SVGIG (reference sequence). The CDR3 nucleotides read TGTGCCTGGAGTTCTGGGGTGGCAGAAGGAAACACCATATATTTT. Protein: CAWSSGVAEGNTIYF.